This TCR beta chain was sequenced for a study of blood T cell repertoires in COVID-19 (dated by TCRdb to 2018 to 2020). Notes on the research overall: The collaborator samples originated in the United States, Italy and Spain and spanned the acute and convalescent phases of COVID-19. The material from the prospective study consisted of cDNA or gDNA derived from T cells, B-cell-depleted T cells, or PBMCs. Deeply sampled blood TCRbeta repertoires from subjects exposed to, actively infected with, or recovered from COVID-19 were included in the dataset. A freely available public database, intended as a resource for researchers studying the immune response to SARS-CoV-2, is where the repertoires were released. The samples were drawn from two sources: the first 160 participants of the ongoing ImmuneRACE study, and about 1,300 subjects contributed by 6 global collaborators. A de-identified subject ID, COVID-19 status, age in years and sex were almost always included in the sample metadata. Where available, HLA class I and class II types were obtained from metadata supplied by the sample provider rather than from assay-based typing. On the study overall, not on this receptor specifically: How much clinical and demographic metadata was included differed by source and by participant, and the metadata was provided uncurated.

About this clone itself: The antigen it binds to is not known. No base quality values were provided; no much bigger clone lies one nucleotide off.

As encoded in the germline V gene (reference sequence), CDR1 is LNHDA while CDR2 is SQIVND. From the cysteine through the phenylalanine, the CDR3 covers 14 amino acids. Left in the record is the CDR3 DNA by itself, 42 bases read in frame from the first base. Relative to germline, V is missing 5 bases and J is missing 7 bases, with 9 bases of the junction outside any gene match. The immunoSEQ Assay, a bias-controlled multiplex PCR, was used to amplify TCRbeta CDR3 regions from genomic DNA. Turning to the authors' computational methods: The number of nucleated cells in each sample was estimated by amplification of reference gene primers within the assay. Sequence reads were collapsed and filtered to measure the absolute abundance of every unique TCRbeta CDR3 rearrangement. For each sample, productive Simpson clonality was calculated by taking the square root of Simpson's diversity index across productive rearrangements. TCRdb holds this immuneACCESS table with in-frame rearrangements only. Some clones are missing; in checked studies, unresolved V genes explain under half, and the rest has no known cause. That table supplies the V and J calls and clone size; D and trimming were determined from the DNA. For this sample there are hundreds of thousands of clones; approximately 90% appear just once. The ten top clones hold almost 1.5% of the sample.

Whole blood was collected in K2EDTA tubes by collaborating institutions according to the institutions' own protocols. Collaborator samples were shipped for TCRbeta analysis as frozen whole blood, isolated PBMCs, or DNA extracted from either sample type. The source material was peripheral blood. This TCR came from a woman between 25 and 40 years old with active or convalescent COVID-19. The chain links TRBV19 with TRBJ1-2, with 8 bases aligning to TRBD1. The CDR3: CASSPVTGEGGYTF. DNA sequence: TGTGCCAGTAGTCCCGTGACAGGGGAGGGTGGCTACACCTTC.